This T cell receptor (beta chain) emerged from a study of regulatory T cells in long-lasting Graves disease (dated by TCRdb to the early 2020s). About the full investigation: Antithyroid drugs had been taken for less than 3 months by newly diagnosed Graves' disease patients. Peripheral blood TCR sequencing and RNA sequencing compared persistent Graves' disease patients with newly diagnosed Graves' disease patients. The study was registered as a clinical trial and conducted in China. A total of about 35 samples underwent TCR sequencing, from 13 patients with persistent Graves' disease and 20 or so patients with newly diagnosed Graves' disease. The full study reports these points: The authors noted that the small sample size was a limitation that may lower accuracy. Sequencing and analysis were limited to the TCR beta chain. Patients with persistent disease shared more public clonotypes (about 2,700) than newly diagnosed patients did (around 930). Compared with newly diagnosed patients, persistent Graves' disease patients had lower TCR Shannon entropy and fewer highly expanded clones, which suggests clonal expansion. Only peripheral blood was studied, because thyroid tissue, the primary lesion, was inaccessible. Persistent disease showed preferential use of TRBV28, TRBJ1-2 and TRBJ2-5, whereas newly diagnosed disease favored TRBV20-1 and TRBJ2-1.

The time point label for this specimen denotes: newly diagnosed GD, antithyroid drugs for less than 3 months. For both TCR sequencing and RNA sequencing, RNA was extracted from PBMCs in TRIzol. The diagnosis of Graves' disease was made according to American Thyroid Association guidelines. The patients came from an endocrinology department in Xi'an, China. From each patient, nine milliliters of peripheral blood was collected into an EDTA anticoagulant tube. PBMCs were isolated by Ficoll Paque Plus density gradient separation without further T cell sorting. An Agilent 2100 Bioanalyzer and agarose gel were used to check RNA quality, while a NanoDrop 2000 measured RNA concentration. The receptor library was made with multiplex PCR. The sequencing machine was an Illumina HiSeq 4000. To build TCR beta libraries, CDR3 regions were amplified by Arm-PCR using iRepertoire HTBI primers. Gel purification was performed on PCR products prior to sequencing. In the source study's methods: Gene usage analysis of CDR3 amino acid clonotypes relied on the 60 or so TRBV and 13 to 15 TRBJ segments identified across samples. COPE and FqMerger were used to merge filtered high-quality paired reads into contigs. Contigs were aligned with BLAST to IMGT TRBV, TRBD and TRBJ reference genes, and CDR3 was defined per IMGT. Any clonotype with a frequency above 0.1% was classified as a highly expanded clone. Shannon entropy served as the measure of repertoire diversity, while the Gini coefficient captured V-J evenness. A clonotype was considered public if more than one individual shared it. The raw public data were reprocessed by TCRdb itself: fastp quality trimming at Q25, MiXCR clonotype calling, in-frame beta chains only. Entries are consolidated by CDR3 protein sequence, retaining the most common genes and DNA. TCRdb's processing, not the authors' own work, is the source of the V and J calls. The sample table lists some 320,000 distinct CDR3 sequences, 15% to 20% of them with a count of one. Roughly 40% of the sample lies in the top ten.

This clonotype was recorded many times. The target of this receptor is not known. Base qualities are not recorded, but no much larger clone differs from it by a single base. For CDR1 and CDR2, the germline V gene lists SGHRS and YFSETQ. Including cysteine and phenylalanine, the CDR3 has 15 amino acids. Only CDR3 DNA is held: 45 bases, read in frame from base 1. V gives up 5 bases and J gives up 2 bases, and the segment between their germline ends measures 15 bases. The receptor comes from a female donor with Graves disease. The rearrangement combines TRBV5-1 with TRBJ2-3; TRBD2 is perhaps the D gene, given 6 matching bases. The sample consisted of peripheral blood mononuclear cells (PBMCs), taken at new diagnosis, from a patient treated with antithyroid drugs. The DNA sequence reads TGCGCCAGCAGTTCCCTGGGGGGTTTCACAGATACGCAGTATTTT. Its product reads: CASSSLGGFTDTQYF.